A selection of T cell receptor beta chains follows, all from one sample in a study of T cell responses to AZD1222 COVID-19 vaccine. Clones were sequenced by immunoSEQ multiplex PCR, and TCRdb holds only the in-frame ones, with some missing. Of 100,000 to 150,000 clones detected, approximately 88% appear once; the ten largest clones hold around 6%. Source: peripheral blood, taken on day 0 of AZD1222 vaccination. These receptors were obtained from an adult in good health. CDR3s leave out the opening cysteine and the closing phenylalanine or tryptophan.

V gene,CDR3 protein
TRBV4-2,ASTFSGGTGEAF
TRBV3-1/TRBV3-2,ASSQEGQGEI
TRBV29-1,SVGAGVPSDTQY
TRBV18,ASSPEVGLRGSQY
TRBV30,AWRKDENYGYT
TRBV5-4,ASSRTGGANEKLF
TRBV5-5,ASSPGQMRETQY
TRBV27,ASSARQGAHNEQF
TRBV6-1,ASSEREAEGYT
TRBV29-1,SVGGLTYEQY
TRBV2,ATGDWGNEQY